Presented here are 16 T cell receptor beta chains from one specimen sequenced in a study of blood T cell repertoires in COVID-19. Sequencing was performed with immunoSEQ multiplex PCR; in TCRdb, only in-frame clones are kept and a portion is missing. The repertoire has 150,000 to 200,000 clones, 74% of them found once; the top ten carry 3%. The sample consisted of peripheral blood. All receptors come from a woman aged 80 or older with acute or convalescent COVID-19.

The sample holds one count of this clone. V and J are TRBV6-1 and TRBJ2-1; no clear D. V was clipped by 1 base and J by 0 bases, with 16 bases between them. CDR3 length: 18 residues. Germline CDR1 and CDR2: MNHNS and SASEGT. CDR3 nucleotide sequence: TGTGCCAGCAGTGAAGGTCTAGTCATGGCGAGCTCCTACAATGAGCAGTTCTTC. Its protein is CASSEGLVMASSYNEQFF.

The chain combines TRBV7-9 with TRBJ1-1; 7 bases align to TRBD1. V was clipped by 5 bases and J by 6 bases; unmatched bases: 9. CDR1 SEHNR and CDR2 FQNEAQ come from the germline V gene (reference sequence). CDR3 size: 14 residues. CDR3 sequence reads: CASSPKGGRAEAFF. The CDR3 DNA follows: TGTGCCAGCAGCCCTAAAGGGGGCCGCGCTGAAGCTTTCTTT.

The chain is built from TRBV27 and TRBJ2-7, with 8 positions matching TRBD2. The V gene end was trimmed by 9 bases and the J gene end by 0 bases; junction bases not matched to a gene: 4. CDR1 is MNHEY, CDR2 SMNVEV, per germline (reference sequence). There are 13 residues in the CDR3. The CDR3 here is CASNSGDSYEQYF. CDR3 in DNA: TGTGCCAGTAATAGCGGGGACTCCTACGAGCAGTACTTC.

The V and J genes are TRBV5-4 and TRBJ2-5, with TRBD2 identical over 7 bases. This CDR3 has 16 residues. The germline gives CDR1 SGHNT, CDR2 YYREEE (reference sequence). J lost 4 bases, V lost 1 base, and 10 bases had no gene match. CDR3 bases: TGTGCCAGCAGCTTGTGGCTCGCGGGAGTGGGAGAGACCCAGTACTTC. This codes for CASSLWLAGVGETQYF. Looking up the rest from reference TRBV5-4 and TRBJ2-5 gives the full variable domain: ETGVTQSPTHLIKTRGQQVTLRCSSQSGHNTVSWYQQALGQGPQFIFQYYREEENGRGNFPPRFSGLQFPNYSSELNVNALELDDSALYLCASSLWLAGVGETQYFGPGTRLLVL.

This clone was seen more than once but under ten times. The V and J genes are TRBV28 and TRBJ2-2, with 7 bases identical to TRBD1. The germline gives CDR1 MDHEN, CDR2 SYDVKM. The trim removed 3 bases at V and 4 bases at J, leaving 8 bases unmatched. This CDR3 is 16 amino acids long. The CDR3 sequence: CASSFFLTGRTGELFF. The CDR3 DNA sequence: TGTGCCAGCAGTTTTTTCCTGACAGGGCGCACCGGGGAGCTGTTTTTT.

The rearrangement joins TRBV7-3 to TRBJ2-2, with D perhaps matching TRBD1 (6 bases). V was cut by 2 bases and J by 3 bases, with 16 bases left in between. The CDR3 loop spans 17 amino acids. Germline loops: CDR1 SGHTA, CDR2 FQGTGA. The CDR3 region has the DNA TGTGCCAGCAGCTTAGAATCCCCGGACAGTTACACCGGGGAGCTGTTTTTT. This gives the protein CASSLESPDSYTGELFF.

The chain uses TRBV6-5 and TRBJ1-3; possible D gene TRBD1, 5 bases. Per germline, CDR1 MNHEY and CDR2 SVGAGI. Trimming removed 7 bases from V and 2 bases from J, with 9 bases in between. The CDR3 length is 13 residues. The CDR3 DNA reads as TGTGCCAGCATTCCAGGGCCTGGAAACACCATATATTTT. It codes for CASIPGPGNTIYF.

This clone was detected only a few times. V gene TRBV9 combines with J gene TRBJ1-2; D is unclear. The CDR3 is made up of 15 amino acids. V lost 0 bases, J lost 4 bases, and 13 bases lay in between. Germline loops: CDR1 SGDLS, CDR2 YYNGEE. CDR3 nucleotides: TGTGCCAGCAGCGTAGCGGCGGCGAATGGCTATGGCTACACCTTC. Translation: CASSVAAANGYGYTF.

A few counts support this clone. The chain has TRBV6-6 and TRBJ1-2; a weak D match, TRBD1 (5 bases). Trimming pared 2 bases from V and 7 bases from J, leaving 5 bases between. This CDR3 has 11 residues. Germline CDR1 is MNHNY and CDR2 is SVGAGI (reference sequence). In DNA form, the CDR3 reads TGTGCCAGCAGTTACCAGGGTGGCTACACCTTC. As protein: CASSYQGGYTF.

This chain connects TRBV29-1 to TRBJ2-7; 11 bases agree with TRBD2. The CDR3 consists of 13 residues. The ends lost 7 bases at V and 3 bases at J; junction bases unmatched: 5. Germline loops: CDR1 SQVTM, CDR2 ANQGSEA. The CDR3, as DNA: TGCAGCGCGATCGGGACTAGCGGCTACGAGCAGTACTTC. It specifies CSAIGTSGYEQYF.

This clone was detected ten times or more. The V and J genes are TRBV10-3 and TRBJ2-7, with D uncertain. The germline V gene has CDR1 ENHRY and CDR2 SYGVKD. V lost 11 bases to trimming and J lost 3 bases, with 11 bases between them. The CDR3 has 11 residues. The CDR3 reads CAVSGVYEQYF. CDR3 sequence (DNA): TGTGCCGTCTCAGGTGTCTACGAGCAGTACTTC.

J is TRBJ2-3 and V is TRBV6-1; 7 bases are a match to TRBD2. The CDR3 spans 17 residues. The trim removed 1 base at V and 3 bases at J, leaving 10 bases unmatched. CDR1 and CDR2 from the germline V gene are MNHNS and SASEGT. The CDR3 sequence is CASSEVGLHDQTDTQYF. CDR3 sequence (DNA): TGTGCCAGCAGTGAAGTGGGACTACACGATCAAACAGATACGCAGTATTTT.

CDR3 in amino acids: CSAPSDTQYF. The CDR3 DNA reads TGCAGTGCCCCTTCAGATACGCAGTATTTT. The chain has TRBV20-1 and TRBJ2-3; D is ambiguous. The length of the CDR3 is 10 residues. Deletions cut 6 bases from V and 4 bases from J, with 5 bases between. Germline V gene lookup returns CDR1 DFQATT and CDR2 SNEGSKA (reference sequence).

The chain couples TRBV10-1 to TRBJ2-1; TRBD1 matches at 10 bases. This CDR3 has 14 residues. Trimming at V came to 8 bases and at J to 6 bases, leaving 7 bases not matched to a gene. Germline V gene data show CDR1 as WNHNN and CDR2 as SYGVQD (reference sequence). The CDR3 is CASGTGDRSNEQFF. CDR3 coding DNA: TGCGCCAGCGGGACAGGGGATAGGTCCAATGAGCAGTTCTTC.

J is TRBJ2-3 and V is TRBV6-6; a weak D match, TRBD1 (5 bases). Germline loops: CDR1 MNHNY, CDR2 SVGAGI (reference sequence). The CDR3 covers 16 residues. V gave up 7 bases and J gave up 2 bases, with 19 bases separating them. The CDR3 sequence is CASTLGAHPSTDTQYF. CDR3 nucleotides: TGTGCCAGCACCTTAGGGGCCCACCCCTCCACAGATACGCAGTATTTT.

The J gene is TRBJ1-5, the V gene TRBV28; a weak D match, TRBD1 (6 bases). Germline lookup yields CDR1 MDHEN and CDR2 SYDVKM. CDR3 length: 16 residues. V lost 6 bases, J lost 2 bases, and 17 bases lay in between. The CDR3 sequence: CASRPLRGFGNQPQHF. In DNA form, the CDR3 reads TGTGCCAGCAGGCCTCTCAGGGGTTTTGGCAATCAGCCCCAGCATTTT.